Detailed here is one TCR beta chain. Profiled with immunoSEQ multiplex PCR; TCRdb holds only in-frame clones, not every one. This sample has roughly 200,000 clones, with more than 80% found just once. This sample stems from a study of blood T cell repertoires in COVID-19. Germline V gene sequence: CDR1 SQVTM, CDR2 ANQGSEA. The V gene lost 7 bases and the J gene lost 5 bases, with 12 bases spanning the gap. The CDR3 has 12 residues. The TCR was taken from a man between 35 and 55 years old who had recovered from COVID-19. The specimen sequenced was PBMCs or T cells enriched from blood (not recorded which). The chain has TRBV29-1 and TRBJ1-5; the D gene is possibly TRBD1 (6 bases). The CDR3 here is CSAGGGHQPQHF. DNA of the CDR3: TGCAGCGCTGGGGGGGGGCATCAGCCCCAGCATTTT.